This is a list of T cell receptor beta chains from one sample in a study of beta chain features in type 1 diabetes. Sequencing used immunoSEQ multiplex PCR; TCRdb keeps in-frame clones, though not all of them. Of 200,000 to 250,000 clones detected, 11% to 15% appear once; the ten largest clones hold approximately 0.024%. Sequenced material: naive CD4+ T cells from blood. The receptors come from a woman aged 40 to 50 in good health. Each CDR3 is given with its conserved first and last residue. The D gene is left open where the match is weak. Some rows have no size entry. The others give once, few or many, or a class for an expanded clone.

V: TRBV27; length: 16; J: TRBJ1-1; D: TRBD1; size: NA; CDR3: CASSTDRAPTNTEAFF; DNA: TGTGCCAGCAGTACTGACAGGGCCCCCACGAACACTGAAGCTTTCTTT
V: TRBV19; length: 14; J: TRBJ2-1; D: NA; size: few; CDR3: CASSLLSPPSGQFF; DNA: TGTGCCAGTAGTCTGCTCTCCCCTCCATCGGGGCAGTTCTTC
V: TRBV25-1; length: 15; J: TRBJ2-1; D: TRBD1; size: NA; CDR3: CASSVWTGQYNEQFF; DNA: TGTGCCAGCAGTGTATGGACAGGACAATACAATGAGCAGTTCTTC
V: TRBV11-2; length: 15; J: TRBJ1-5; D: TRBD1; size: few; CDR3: CASSLAQGAGQPQHF; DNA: TGTGCCAGCAGCTTAGCTCAGGGGGCAGGTCAGCCCCAGCATTTT
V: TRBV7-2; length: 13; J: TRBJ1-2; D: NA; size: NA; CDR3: CASSSGGGYGYTF; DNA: TGTGCCAGCAGTTCCGGGGGAGGGTATGGCTACACCTTC
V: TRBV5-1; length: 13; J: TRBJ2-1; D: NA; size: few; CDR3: CASSISRAGPLFF; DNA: TGCGCCAGCAGTATATCCCGTGCGGGTCCGTTGTTCTTC
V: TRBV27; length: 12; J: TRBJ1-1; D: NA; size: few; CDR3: CASSVRGGEAFF; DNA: TGTGCCAGCAGTGTGAGGGGAGGGGAAGCTTTCTTT
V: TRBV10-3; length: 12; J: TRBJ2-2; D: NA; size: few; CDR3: CAIGRLTGELFF; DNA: TGTGCCATCGGGAGGTTGACCGGGGAGCTGTTTTTT
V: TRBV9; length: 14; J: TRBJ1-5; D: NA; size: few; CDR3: CASSLTIIDQPQHF; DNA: TGTGCCAGCAGCCTCACTATTATAGATCAGCCCCAGCATTTT
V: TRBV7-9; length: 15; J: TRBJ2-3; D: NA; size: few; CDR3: CASSLALLRADTQYF; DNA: TGTGCCAGCAGCTTAGCGTTACTTCGGGCAGATACGCAGTATTTT
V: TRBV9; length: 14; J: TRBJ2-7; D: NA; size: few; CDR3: CASSVEAGWNEQYF; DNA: TGTGCCAGCAGCGTAGAGGCAGGGTGGAACGAGCAGTACTTC
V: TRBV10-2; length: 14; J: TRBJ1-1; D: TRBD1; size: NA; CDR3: CASNLQGLGTEAFF; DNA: TGCGCCAGCAATCTACAGGGGCTGGGCACTGAAGCTTTCTTT
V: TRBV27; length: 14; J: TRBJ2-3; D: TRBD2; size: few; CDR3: CASRGLNGGDTQYF; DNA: TGTGCCAGCCGGGGACTGAACGGGGGGGATACGCAGTATTTT
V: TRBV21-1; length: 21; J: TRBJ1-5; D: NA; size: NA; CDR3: CASSKVRQGRQREVSNQPQHF; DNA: TGTGCCAGCAGCAAAGTACGACAGGGACGACAACGGGAAGTAAGCAATCAGCCCCAGCATTTT
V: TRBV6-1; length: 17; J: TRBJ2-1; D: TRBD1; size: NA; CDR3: CASSEGLGTGTYNEQFF; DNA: TGTGCCAGCAGTGAAGGGCTTGGGACAGGGACCTACAATGAGCAGTTCTTC
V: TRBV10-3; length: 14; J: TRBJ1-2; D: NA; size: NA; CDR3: CAISEGRAVGGYTF; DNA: TGTGCCATCAGTGAGGGGAGGGCAGTCGGTGGCTACACCTTC
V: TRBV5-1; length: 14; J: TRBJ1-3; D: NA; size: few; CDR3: CASSHGTSGNTIYF; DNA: TGCGCCAGCAGCCATGGGACTTCTGGAAACACCATATATTTT
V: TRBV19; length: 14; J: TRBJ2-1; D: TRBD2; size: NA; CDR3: CASSMGRARDEQFF; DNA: TGTGCCAGTAGTATGGGGAGGGCTCGGGATGAGCAGTTCTTC
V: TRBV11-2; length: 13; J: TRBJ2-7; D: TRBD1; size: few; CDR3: CASRSDRAYEQYF; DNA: TGTGCCAGCAGATCCGACAGGGCCTACGAGCAGTACTTC
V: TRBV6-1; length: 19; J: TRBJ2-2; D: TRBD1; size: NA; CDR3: CASSEFVGTGALNTGELFF; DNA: TGTGCCAGCAGTGAATTTGTCGGGACAGGAGCACTCAACACCGGGGAGCTGTTTTTT
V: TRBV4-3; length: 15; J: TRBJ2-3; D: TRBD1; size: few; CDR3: CASSDTGAAPDTQYF; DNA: TGCGCCAGCAGCGACACAGGGGCGGCCCCAGATACGCAGTATTTT
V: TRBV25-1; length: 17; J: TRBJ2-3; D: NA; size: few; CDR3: CASSPQAGAGSTDTQYF; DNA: TGTGCCAGCAGTCCCCAGGCGGGGGCCGGGAGCACAGATACGCAGTATTTT
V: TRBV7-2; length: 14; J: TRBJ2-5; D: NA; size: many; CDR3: CASSPGVVVETQYF; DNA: TGTGCCAGCAGCCCGGGAGTAGTGGTAGAGACCCAGTACTTC
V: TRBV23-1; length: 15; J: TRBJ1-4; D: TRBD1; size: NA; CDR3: CASSSKAGGKEKLFF; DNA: TGCGCCAGCAGCAGCAAGGCAGGGGGCAAAGAAAAACTGTTTTTT
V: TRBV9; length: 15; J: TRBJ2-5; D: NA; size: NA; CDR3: CASSVPRGGQETQYF; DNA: TGTGCCAGCAGCGTACCCCGTGGAGGCCAAGAGACCCAGTACTTC
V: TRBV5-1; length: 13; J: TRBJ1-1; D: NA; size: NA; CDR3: CASSLVGVAEAFF; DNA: TGCGCCAGCAGCTTGGTCGGGGTAGCTGAAGCTTTCTTT
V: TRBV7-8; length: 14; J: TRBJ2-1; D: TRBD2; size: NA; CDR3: CASSLWRGGNEQFF; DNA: TGTGCCAGCAGCTTGTGGCGGGGGGGGAATGAGCAGTTCTTC
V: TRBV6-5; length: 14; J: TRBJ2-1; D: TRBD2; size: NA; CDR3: CASSLLAGDDEQFF; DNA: TGTGCCAGCAGCCTACTAGCGGGGGACGATGAGCAGTTCTTC
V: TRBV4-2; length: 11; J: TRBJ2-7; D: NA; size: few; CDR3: CASSQDYEQYF; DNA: TGTGCCAGCAGTCAGGACTACGAGCAGTACTTC
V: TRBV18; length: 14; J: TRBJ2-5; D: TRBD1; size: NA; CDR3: CASSPRQGAETQYF; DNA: TGTGCCAGCTCACCACGACAGGGGGCAGAGACCCAGTACTTC
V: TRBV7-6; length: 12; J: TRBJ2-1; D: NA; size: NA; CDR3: CASSSQGGEQFF; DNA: TGTGCCAGCAGCTCTCAGGGCGGTGAGCAGTTCTTC
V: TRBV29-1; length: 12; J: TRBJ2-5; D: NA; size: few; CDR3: CSARPGVGDQYF; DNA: TGCAGCGCGAGACCGGGAGTCGGAGACCAGTACTTC
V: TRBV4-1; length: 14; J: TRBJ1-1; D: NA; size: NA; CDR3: CASSVHLGGTEAFF; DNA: TGCGCCAGCAGCGTTCACCTGGGAGGGACTGAAGCTTTCTTT
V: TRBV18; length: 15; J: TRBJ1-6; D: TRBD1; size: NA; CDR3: CASSPRDRVYSPLHF; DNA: TGTGCCAGCTCACCCCGGGACAGGGTATACTCACCCCTCCACTTT
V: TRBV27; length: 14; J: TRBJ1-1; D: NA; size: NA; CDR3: CASSFRGMNTEAFF; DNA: TGTGCCAGCAGTTTCCGGGGGATGAACACTGAAGCTTTCTTT
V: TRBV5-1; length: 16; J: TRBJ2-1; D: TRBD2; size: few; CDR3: CASSPPASGDYNEQFF; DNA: TGCGCCAGCAGCCCCCCGGCCAGCGGGGATTACAATGAGCAGTTCTTC
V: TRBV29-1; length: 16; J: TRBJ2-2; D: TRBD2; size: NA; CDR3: CSAEGLAGGRAGELFF; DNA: TGCAGCGCCGAAGGGCTAGCGGGAGGGCGGGCCGGGGAGCTGTTTTTT
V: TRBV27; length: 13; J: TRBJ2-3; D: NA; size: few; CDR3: CASFAYSTDTQYF; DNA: TGTGCCAGCTTCGCGTATAGCACAGATACGCAGTATTTT
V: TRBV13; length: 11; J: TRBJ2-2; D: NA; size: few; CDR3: CASSLYGELFF; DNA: TGTGCCAGCAGCTTATACGGGGAGCTGTTTTTT
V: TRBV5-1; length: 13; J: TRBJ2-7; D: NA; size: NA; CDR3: CASSFQETYEQYF; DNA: TGCGCCAGCAGCTTTCAGGAAACCTACGAGCAGTACTTC
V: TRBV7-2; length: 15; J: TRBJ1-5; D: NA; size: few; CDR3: CASSLGARGNQPQHF; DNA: TGTGCCAGCAGCTTAGGAGCCCGGGGGAATCAGCCCCAGCATTTT
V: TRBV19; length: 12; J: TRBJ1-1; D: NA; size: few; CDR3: CASIQGWTEAFF; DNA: TGTGCCAGTATTCAGGGTTGGACTGAAGCTTTCTTT